The clone carrying this TCR beta chain was found a few times. Its antigen is undetermined. A second PCR of roughly 7 to 11 cycles used a sample-barcoded 5' primer and a J-beta primer mix. Using its own MiXCR run on the 5' RACE reads, TCRdb lists one record per CDR3 protein. This sample has 1,500,000 or so distinct CDR3 sequences; 45% to 70% occur once, and the top ten carry 6.5% to 8.5%. The data originate from a study of blood T cells in healthy people across ages. Study conclusions and caveats: It was found that TCR beta diversity correlated strongly with the percentage of naive T cells. For the donors, CMV status was unknown and possibly confounded expanded clonotype changes.

The sample taken for sequencing was blood. This sequence was found in a man aged 18 to 29 in good health.

CDR3 DNA: TGTGCCACCAGCGACCTCATGCAGCCCCAGCATTTT. This encodes CATSDLMQPQHF. The V gene is TRBV15, the J gene TRBJ1-5; D is ambiguous. This CDR3 contains 12 residues. Germline V gene data show CDR1 as LNHNV and CDR2 as YYDKDF (reference sequence). Trimming took off 5 bases at V and 7 bases at J, with 9 bases between the two ends. Based on the CDR3 plus reference TRBV15 and TRBJ1-5, the full variable domain is DAMVIQNPRYQVTQFGKPVTLSCSQTLNHNVMYWYQQKSSQAPKLLFHYYDKDFNNEADTPDNFQSRRPNTSFCFLDIRSPGLGDTAMYLCATSDLMQPQHFGDGTRLSIL.